This TCR beta chain comes out of a study of Ad26.COV2.S vaccination and SARS-CoV-2 variants. About the research overall: Donor got 5x10^10 or 1x10^11 viral particles of Ad26.COV2.S.

Produced via immunoSEQ multiplex PCR; TCRdb's table is partial and in-frame only. The sample holds over 350,000 clones, 75% to 90% seen once. The treatment: approximately 18 received Ad26.COV2.S at low or high dose, single or two shots; about 5 received placebo; per-sample allocation not given. Specimen acquisition occurred on day 63 following the initial vaccine or placebo injection. Wuhan-strain SARS-CoV-2 spike was expressed by the Ad26 vector that made up the vaccine. From germline, CDR1 is MNHEY and CDR2 SVGEGT. Trimming removed 5 bases from V and 3 bases from J; junction bases left unmatched: 2. The CDR3 loop spans 15 amino acids. Findings of the study overall: Researchers reported similar non-spike TCR breadth in vaccine and placebo recipients.

Comment on this clone: Antigen unknown.

The chain couples TRBV6-2 or TRBV6-3 to TRBJ1-5; 12 bases are shared with TRBD1. This TCR was sampled from a person between 18 and 65 years old who received the Ad26.COV2.S COVID-19 vaccine or a placebo. Specimen: peripheral blood, collected in a trial of Ad26.COV2.S vaccine versus placebo. The CDR3 loop reads CASSGTGGFNQPQHF. In DNA form, the CDR3 reads TGTGCCAGCAGTGGGACAGGGGGCTTCAATCAGCCCCAGCATTTT.